This T cell receptor (beta chain) originates from a study of cytomegalovirus exposure and HLA in healthy donors. The PCR employed 60 Vbeta primers together with 13 Jbeta primers. Profiled with immunoSEQ multiplex PCR; TCRdb holds only in-frame clones, not every one. The profile covers about 110,000 clones, with roughly 82% appearing a single time and roughly 2.9% taken by the ten largest. Findings and limits, study-wide: The authors later found most CMV-associated TCR beta chains appeared HLA-restricted. Some TCR beta chains (around 180 of them) were listed as cytomegalovirus-associated.

The donors comprised healthy bone marrow donors. Of note for this clone: Its antigen is not known.

The source of this sequence is a male donor in good health and CMV-seropositive. The sequenced sample was PBMCs.

The CDR3 reads CASSKTSQEADTQYF. The CDR3 nucleotides are TGTGCCAGCAGCAAGACTAGTCAGGAGGCAGATACGCAGTATTTT. The rearrangement joins TRBV5-4 to TRBJ2-3; weak D call: TRBD2 (6 bases). The germline V gene has CDR1 SGHNT and CDR2 YYREEE (reference sequence). V lost 4 bases and J 4 bases, leaving 16 bases between the germline ends. The CDR3 is 15 amino acids. Full variable domain (outside the CDR3, taken from reference TRBV5-4 and TRBJ2-3): ETGVTQSPTHLIKTRGQQVTLRCSSQSGHNTVSWYQQALGQGPQFIFQYYREEENGRGNFPPRFSGLQFPNYSSELNVNALELDDSALYLCASSKTSQEADTQYFGPGTRLTVL.